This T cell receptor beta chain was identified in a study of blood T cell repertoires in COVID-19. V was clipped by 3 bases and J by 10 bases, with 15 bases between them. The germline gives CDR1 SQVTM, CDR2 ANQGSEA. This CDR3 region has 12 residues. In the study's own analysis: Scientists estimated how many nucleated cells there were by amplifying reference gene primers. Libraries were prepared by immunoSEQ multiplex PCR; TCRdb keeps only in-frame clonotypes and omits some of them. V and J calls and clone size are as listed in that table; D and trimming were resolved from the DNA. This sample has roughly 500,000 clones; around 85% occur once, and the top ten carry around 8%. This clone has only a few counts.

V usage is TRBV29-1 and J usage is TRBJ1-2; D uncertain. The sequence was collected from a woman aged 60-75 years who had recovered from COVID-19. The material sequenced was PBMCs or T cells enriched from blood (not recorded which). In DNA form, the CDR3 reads TGCAGCGTTGATCGGGGAGGGTCTATCTACACCTTC. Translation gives CSVDRGGSIYTF.